This entry describes one TCR beta chain. Its antigen remains unknown. Germline is not matched at one junction end, which may reflect a read error. These data originate in a study of T cells in Graves' hyperthyroidism and ophthalmopathy. Amplified TCR beta CDR3 regions came from RNA transcripts. Primed by the HTBI set, a first-round RT-PCR was run on the TCR CDR3. TCRdb re-analysed the multiplex PCR reads in MiXCR, keeping a single row per CDR3 protein. The sample holds roughly 570,000 distinct CDR3 sequences, around 46% seen once. This CDR3 comprises 15 residues. The germline V gene encodes CDR1 SGHTA and CDR2 FQGNSA. Study-wide findings and caveats: Blood samples included most of the expanded thyroid clonotypes exceeding 0.001.

Diagnosis of hyperthyroidism was new in patients aged 18 to 65, and its duration was under 2 months. Patients with uncontrolled infections, other autoimmune diseases, pregnancy or lactation were excluded. Diagnoses were made from clinical symptoms, serum measures (thyroxine and TRAb), thyroid ultrasound and orbital computed tomography. This TCR came from a woman in her late teens or twenties with Graves' hyperthyroidism. The chain carries TRBV7-2 and TRBJ2-5, with a tentative D call TRBD2 (5 bases). Material for sequencing was peripheral blood or thyroid tissue (not recorded which). CDR3 in DNA: TGTGCCAGCTCACCAGGCGGGTCCTTCCAAGAGGCCCAGTACTTC. Translated: CASSPGGSFQEAQYF. Filled out from reference TRBV7-2 and TRBJ2-5, the complete variable domain reads GAGVSQSPSNKVTEKGKDVELRCDPISGHTALYWYRQSLGQGLEFLIYFQGNSAPDKSGLPSDRFSAERTGGSVSTLTIQRTQQEDSAVYLCASSPGGSFQEAQYFGPGTRLLVL.